Detailed here is one T cell receptor beta chain. Measured with immunoSEQ multiplex PCR; TCRdb has only the in-frame clones, and not every one. The sample gives over 80,000 clones, roughly 70% of which show up once; about 3.9% is in the top ten. This CDR3 is 15 amino acids long. The entry originates in a study of blood T cell repertoires in COVID-19. J is TRBJ2-7 and V is TRBV21-1; TRBD2 reflects the table's D call only, with no check against the DNA. TRBV21-1 is given as a pseudogene. The sequence derives from a man aged 70 or older with COVID-19, enrolled during active disease. The specimen sequenced was peripheral blood. The CDR3 is CASSKEERPSYEQYF. CDR3 in DNA: TGTGCCAGCAGCAAAGAGGAGCGGCCCTCCTACGAGCAGTACTTC.